This TCR beta chain was documented in a study of molecular identifiers for immune sequencing clone quantification. MiXCR was run by TCRdb on the PCR reads, yielding one entry per CDR3 protein. Seen here are roughly 630,000 distinct CDR3 sequences, around 25% observed once, and the top ten hold 0.78%. Sequences were obtained from naive CD8+ T cells from blood, with Jurkat cell RNA spiked in. The subset here: FACS-sorted CD8+CD4-CCR7+CD45RA+ naive T cells. The sequence was collected from a human donor in good health. Some libraries in this study had Jurkat cell RNA spiked in.

The CDR3 bases are TGTGCCTGGAAGAGGTCCCGGGACAGGGGGTCTGGAAACACCATATATTTT. Residues: CAWKRSRDRGSGNTIYF. V is TRBV30 and J is TRBJ1-3; 11 bases match TRBD1. CDR3 size: 17 residues. Per germline, CDR1 GTSNPN and CDR2 SVGIG (reference sequence). V gave up 4 bases and J gave up 1 base; unmatched junction bases: 9.